One and the same sample provided the 18 T cell receptor beta chains below, sequenced in a study of radiotherapy plus CTLA-4 blockade in lung cancer. Using immunoSEQ multiplex PCR, the repertoire was profiled, and TCRdb retains in-frame clones only, with some absent. The data hold approximately 52,000 clones, with approximately 80% observed a single time. Sequencing was performed on peripheral blood, taken from a patient treated with radiotherapy plus ipilimumab. The receptor set was obtained from a human donor with non-small cell lung cancer whose response to radiotherapy plus ipilimumab could not be evaluated.

J is TRBJ2-5 and V is TRBV7-2; 12 bases are shared with TRBD2. The germline V gene has CDR1 SGHTA and CDR2 FQGNSA. V was clipped by 1 base and J by 5 bases; unmatched bases: 11. This CDR3 contains 18 residues. CDR3 amino acids: CASSLGLASGRAGETQYF. The CDR3 region has the DNA TGTGCCAGCAGCTTAGGGTTGGCTAGCGGGAGGGCCGGGGAGACCCAGTACTTC.

CDR3 region: CASSHSAGTGTGNTIYF. CDR3 nucleotides: TGTGCCAGCAGCCACTCTGCCGGGACAGGGACTGGAAACACCATATATTTT. The J gene is TRBJ1-3, the V gene TRBV4-2; 9 bases agree with TRBD1. The CDR3 consists of 17 residues. J lost 2 bases, V lost 3 bases, and 8 bases had no gene match. Germline CDR1 is LGHNA and CDR2 is YNFKEQ.

The rearrangement links TRBV6-6 to TRBJ1-2; D gene ambiguous. There are 14 residues in the CDR3. V lost 3 bases to trimming and J lost 6 bases, with 14 bases between them. Per germline, CDR1 MNHNY and CDR2 SVGAGI (reference sequence). CDR3: CASSYFETTDGYTF. In DNA, the CDR3 is TGTGCCAGCAGTTATTTCGAGACAACGGATGGCTACACCTTC.

This rearrangement joins TRBV7-2 to TRBJ2-5; 9 bases are a match to TRBD1. V lost 4 bases, J lost 6 bases, and 9 bases stayed unmatched. This CDR3 contains 15 residues. Germline V CDR1 and CDR2: SGHTA, FQGNSA. CDR3 protein: CASSSPGQGMKTQYF. CDR3 sequence (DNA): TGTGCCAGCAGCTCGCCGGGACAGGGCATGAAGACCCAGTACTTC.

The chain couples TRBV11-2 to TRBJ1-2, with 10 bases matching TRBD1. The CDR3 totals 15 residues. Germline V gives CDR1 SGHAT, CDR2 FQNNGV. J was trimmed by 2 bases and V by 5 bases; bases with no gene match: 5. CDR3 bases: TGTGCCAGCAGCCTCCGGACAGGGGGGAACTATGGCTACACCTTC. Its protein product is CASSLRTGGNYGYTF. The entire variable domain, with the rest obtained from reference TRBV11-2 and TRBJ1-2, is as follows: EAGVAQSPRYKIIEKRQSVAFWCNPISGHATLYWYQQILGQGPKLLIQFQNNGVVDDSQLPKDRFSAERLKGVDSTLKIQPAKLEDSAVYLCASSLRTGGNYGYTFGSGTRLTVV.

The rearrangement uses TRBV5-6 and TRBJ1-1, with a weak D call TRBD1 (6 bases). The V gene lost 0 bases and the J gene lost 0 bases, with 15 bases spanning the gap. The CDR3 contains 17 residues. Germline CDR1 and CDR2: SGHDT and YYEEEE. CDR3 in amino acids: CASSLDWGPLLNTEAFF. The CDR3 region has the DNA TGTGCCAGCAGCTTGGATTGGGGGCCACTATTGAACACTGAAGCTTTCTTT.

The chain recombines TRBV4-1 with TRBJ2-5; 10 bases are shared with TRBD2. V lost 4 bases and J lost 5; bases outside the gene matches: 16. The germline V gene has CDR1 MGHRA and CDR2 YSYEKL. The CDR3 is made up of 18 amino acids. CDR3 coding DNA: TGCGCCAGCAGCCTCCCAGTCAGCGGGGGGGCCACCAGGGAGACCCAGTACTTC. Its translation is CASSLPVSGGATRETQYF.

The chain carries TRBV18 and TRBJ2-3; D perhaps matches TRBD2 (6 bases). The CDR3 is made up of 14 amino acids. From germline, CDR1 is KGHSH and CDR2 LQKENI. Trimming removed 1 base at V and 4 bases at J, with 9 bases between. The CDR3 DNA sequence: TGTGCCAGCTCACCACTATCGGGGGCAGATACGCAGTATTTT. Protein sequence: CASSPLSGADTQYF. The full variable domain, in which reference TRBV18 and TRBJ2-3 provide the parts outside the CDR3, is NAGVMQNPRHLVRRRGQEARLRCSPMKGHSHVYWYRQLPEEGLKFMVYLQKENIIDESGMPKERFSAEFPKEGPSILRIQQVVRGDSAAYFCASSPLSGADTQYFGPGTRLTVL.

The genes are TRBV28 and TRBJ1-2; D uncertain. Germline lookup yields CDR1 MDHEN and CDR2 SYDVKM. The CDR3 sequence is 14 residues long. Between the trimmed V and J ends, which lost 6 bases and 4 bases, there was a span of 15 bases. In DNA form, the CDR3 reads TGTGCCAGCAGGACCCCGAGCGACGCCTATGGCTACACCTTC. Its translation: CASRTPSDAYGYTF.

This rearrangement joins TRBV5-1 to TRBJ2-7, with D possibly matching TRBD1 (5 bases). V shed 3 bases and J shed 2 bases, with 9 bases lying between them. Looked up from germline, CDR1 is SGHRS and CDR2 is YFSETQ. The CDR3 has 13 residues. CDR3 residues: CASSSDSTYEQYF. The DNA for the CDR3 is TGCGCCAGCAGCTCCGACAGTACCTACGAGCAGTACTTC.

The chain combines TRBV27 with TRBJ1-5, with a tentative D call TRBD1 (5 bases). Trimming pared 2 bases from V and 2 bases from J, leaving 7 bases between. There are 14 residues in the CDR3. CDR1 is MNHEY and CDR2 is SMNVEV in the germline V gene (reference sequence). CDR3 sequence reads: CASSLIGGNQPQHF. The CDR3 DNA is TGTGCCAGCAGTTTAATAGGGGGCAATCAGCCCCAGCATTTT.

The CDR3 protein is CASSQVEGQTYEQYF. CDR3 sequence (DNA): TGCGCCAGCAGCCAAGTTGAAGGACAGACCTACGAGCAGTACTTC. J is TRBJ2-7 and V is TRBV4-1, with a weak D call TRBD1 (6 bases). The CDR3 spans 15 residues. Germline V gene lookup returns CDR1 MGHRA and CDR2 YSYEKL. Trimming removed 1 base from V and 2 bases from J, with 12 bases in between.

V gene TRBV7-9 combines with J gene TRBJ1-1; possibly TRBD1 for D (5 bases). Trimming took 2 bases from V and 3 from J, leaving 10 bases between them. Germline CDR1 and CDR2: SEHNR and FQNEAQ (reference sequence). CDR3 length equals 14 residues. This CDR3 is CASSLQAGDTEAFF. In DNA form, the CDR3 reads TGTGCCAGCAGCTTACAAGCGGGGGACACTGAAGCTTTCTTT.

The rearrangement joins TRBV6-5 to TRBJ2-7; 11 nucleotides line up with TRBD1. The germline V gene has CDR1 MNHEY and CDR2 SVGAGI. The CDR3 length is 14 residues. Trimming took 6 bases from V and 6 from J; bases not matched to a gene: 7. CDR3 in amino acids: CASSRGQGAGEQYF. DNA of the CDR3: TGTGCCAGCAGCCGAGGACAGGGGGCTGGCGAGCAGTACTTC.

This clone came up once. The chain is built from TRBV28 and TRBJ1-1; a possible D gene is TRBD1 (5 bases). CDR1 and CDR2 (germline): MDHEN, SYDVKM. Deletions cut 0 bases from V and 4 bases from J, with 12 bases between. The CDR3 has 15 amino acids. The CDR3 DNA is TGTGCCAGCAGTTTATGGCGGGGGGTTGTCACTGAAGCTTTCTTT. Translating it yields CASSLWRGVVTEAFF.

This chain links TRBV2 with TRBJ2-2, with TRBD1 matching 7 bases. This CDR3 comprises 15 residues. The germline V gene has CDR1 SNHLY and CDR2 FYNNEI. The J segment lost 0 bases and the V segment lost 6 bases, leaving 4 bases of the junction unmatched. Written as DNA, the CDR3 is TGTGCCAGCAGGCGACAGGGACCGAACACCGGGGAGCTGTTTTTT. Its protein product is CASRRQGPNTGELFF. Full variable domain (rest looked up from reference TRBV2 and TRBJ2-2): EPEVTQTPSHQVTQMGQEVILRCVPISNHLYFYWYRQILGQKVEFLVSFYNNEISEKSEIFDDQFSVERPDGSNFTLKIRSTKLEDSAMYFCASRRQGPNTGELFFGEGSRLTVL.

The chain uses TRBV9 and TRBJ1-6; 7 nucleotides line up with TRBD1. Germline trimming cut 2 bases from V and 8 bases from J; bases unmatched to any gene: 4. Germline values: CDR1 SGDLS, CDR2 YYNGEE. The CDR3 spans 14 residues. CDR3 sequence reads: CASSVGQMYSPLHF. The CDR3 DNA is TGTGCCAGCAGCGTGGGACAGATGTATTCACCCCTCCACTTT.

Only one count was recorded for this clone. Written as DNA, the CDR3 is TGTGCCAGCAGTCCGCCTCTATCAGGGTTGGGCTACACCTTC. It specifies CASSPPLSGLGYTF. The rearrangement joins TRBV6-5 to TRBJ1-2; D is perhaps TRBD1 (5 bases). Trimming cost V 5 bases and J 8 bases, with 18 bases left between them. CDR3 length: 14 amino acids. CDR1 is MNHEY and CDR2 is SVGAGI in the germline V gene.